This TCR beta chain was documented in a study of cytomegalovirus exposure and HLA in healthy donors. Study-level information: It was reported in a later analysis that the same platform had been used for the 90 to 150 validation repertoires as for the 666 first-cohort repertoires.

This CDR3 region has 15 residues. Germline assignment: CDR1 MNHEY and CDR2 SMNVEV (reference sequence). V lost 5 bases and J lost 0, with 14 bases in between. Whole-study findings and limits: A few of the chains that were CMV-associated were confirmed in vitro to be specific for CMV antigens.

TCRdb's table, derived via immunoSEQ multiplex PCR, lists solely in-frame clones and lacks some. The data contain 200,000 or so clones, roughly 84% of them seen just once; the ten biggest clones take up 6% to 9%. Worth noting for this clone: Its antigen is still unknown.

The chain combines TRBV27 with TRBJ2-7; D is unresolved. What was sequenced was PBMCs. The source of this sequence is a man younger than 35 in good health and CMV-seropositive. The CDR3 protein is CASSPSPGASYEQYF. The CDR3 nucleotides read TGTGCCAGCAGTCCCAGCCCAGGTGCCTCCTACGAGCAGTACTTC.